Below, one T cell receptor beta chain is given with its context. The sample originates from a study of cytomegalovirus exposure and HLA in healthy donors. The PCR used 60 Vbeta and 13 Jbeta primers. Clones were sequenced by immunoSEQ multiplex PCR, and TCRdb holds only the in-frame ones, with some missing. The sample lists approximately 110,000 clones, 73% seen once, with about 4.3% in the top ten. The junction had 8 bases not matched to a gene; V was cut back by 5 bases and J by 6 bases. The CDR3 spans 15 residues. Germline-derived CDR1 and CDR2 are SGHTA and FQGTGA. The source material was PBMCs. This receptor was taken from a man in his 60s in good health and CMV-seropositive. The chain employs TRBV7-3 and TRBJ2-3, with TRBD1 identical over 10 bases. The CDR3 DNA is TGTGCCAGCAGCCGACAGGGGGCAGGTTACGATACGCAGTATTTT. Translated, it gives CASSRQGAGYDTQYF.